This T cell receptor beta chain was captured by sequencing in a study of shared clonotypes between healthy human individuals. Libraries were prepared by immunoSEQ multiplex PCR; TCRdb keeps only in-frame clonotypes and omits some of them. The repertoire holds about 600,000 clones, with around 97% as singletons. Per germline, CDR1 SGHRS and CDR2 YFSETQ. The V end was cut by 0 bases, the J end by 0 bases, with 10 bases between. The CDR3 has 16 residues. The chain couples TRBV5-1 to TRBJ2-1; D not resolved. Specimen: naive CD4+ T cells sorted from blood. Subset noted: CD45RA+ positively selected. The origin of this receptor is a woman aged 25 to 39 in good health. The CDR3 reads CASSLVGGSSYNEQFF. In DNA form, the CDR3 reads TGCGCCAGCAGCTTGGTGGGCGGCAGCTCCTACAATGAGCAGTTCTTC.